This T cell receptor beta chain was sequenced during a study of T cell responses to AZD1222 COVID-19 vaccine. Study at large: Investigators merged groups given second doses at roughly 4 or roughly 12 weeks.

Notes on the study in general: When two AZD1222 doses had been given, Spike-specific TCR breadth and depth rose. Repertoires were sampled only after the peak T cell response. The donors showed a predominance of white British ancestry and of females, with possible underestimation of clonal diversity.

To note about this clone: The antigen remains undetermined.

Germline values: CDR1 MNHEY, CDR2 SVGAGI. The CDR3 is 15 amino acids. Trimming stripped 6 bases from V and 3 bases from J, with 18 bases between. Assay used: immunoSEQ multiplex PCR; TCRdb lists only in-frame clones, some missing. This sample has about 150,000 clones, with 80% to 95% found just once. This TCR was sampled from an adult in good health. This sample comprised peripheral blood, obtained on day 0 of AZD1222 vaccination. The chain has TRBV6-5 and TRBJ2-7; perhaps TRBD1 as D (5 bases). CDR3 loop: CASRRTPTAYYEQYF. The CDR3 coding sequence is TGTGCCAGCAGACGTACCCCGACAGCTTACTACGAGCAGTACTTC.